The 19 T cell receptor beta chains listed next were all sequenced from one sample in a study of blood T cell repertoires in COVID-19. Clones were sequenced by immunoSEQ multiplex PCR, and TCRdb holds only the in-frame ones, with some missing. This table has roughly 10,000 clones, around 90% appearing once. Sample: peripheral blood. These receptors all come from a man aged 30 to 45 with active or convalescent COVID-19.

The table lists this clone with a count of one. J is TRBJ1-5 and V is TRBV4-1, with 7 bases lining up with TRBD1. This CDR3 is built from 15 residues. Unmatched junction bases numbered 9, after V lost 4 bases and J lost 6 bases. Germline values: CDR1 MGHRA, CDR2 YSYEKL. In DNA, the CDR3 is TGCGCCAGCAGCCGAGGGGACAGTGGGAGTCAGCCCCAGCATTTT. Translation: CASSRGDSGSQPQHF.

The chain links TRBV21-1 to TRBJ1-3; the table's D call TRBD1 went unverified against the DNA. TRBV21-1 is described as a pseudogene. The CDR3 runs 21 residues. The CDR3 DNA follows: TGTGCCAGCAGCAAAGAGAAGACGGGACAGGGGGCAAGGAGCTCTGGAAACACCATATATTTT. Its protein product is CASSKEKTGQGARSSGNTIYF.

The chain couples TRBV13 to TRBJ1-6, with D possibly TRBD1 on 6 matching bases. The germline V gene has CDR1 PRHDT and CDR2 FYEKMQ (reference sequence). V lost 2 bases, J lost 11 bases, and 19 bases lay in between. CDR3 length equals 16 residues. CDR3 sequence (DNA): TGTGCCAGCAGCTTAAGGGGGTCGGGGTTCTTGACACCCCTCCACTTT. Translation: CASSLRGSGFLTPLHF.

This rearrangement joins TRBV15 to TRBJ2-1; tentative D call: TRBD1 (5 bases). This CDR3 has 15 residues. Germline V gene sequence: CDR1 LNHNV, CDR2 YYDKDF (reference sequence). V gave up 2 bases and J gave up 6 bases, with 14 bases separating them. Here the CDR3 reads CATSRTRVGVNEQFF. The CDR3 DNA sequence: TGTGCCACCAGCAGAACCAGGGTAGGTGTCAATGAGCAGTTCTTC.

The V gene is TRBV20-1, the J gene TRBJ1-4; D not certain. Trimming left V 3 bases short and J 8 bases short, with 19 bases between. Germline V gene sequence: CDR1 DFQATT, CDR2 SNEGSKA (reference sequence). The CDR3 is 15 residues long. The CDR3 DNA is TGCAGTGCTAGTGGGCGGTCAGCCCGAGGGGAAAAACTGTTTTTT. It translates to CSASGRSARGEKLFF.

This chain joins TRBV4-1 and TRBJ2-3; 7 bases agree with TRBD1. Trimming cost V 4 bases and J 1 base; bases outside gene matches: 11. This CDR3 region has 17 residues. Germline V gene sequence: CDR1 MGHRA, CDR2 YSYEKL. CDR3 DNA sequence: TGCGCCAGCAGCCCTCAACCCGGGACAGTTCGCACAGATACGCAGTATTTT. The encoded protein is CASSPQPGTVRTDTQYF.

In its sample, this clone was seen a few times. This chain uses TRBV6-1 with TRBJ2-1, with 9 bases identical to TRBD2. CDR1 and CDR2 (germline): MNHNS, SASEGT. This CDR3 region has 16 residues. V shed 1 base and J 7 bases; nucleotides not matched to a gene: 8. CDR3 in amino acids: CASSEDGGGAANEQFF. CDR3 coding DNA: TGTGCCAGCAGTGAAGATGGCGGGGGGGCCGCAAATGAGCAGTTCTTC.

The chain is built from TRBV12-3 or TRBV12-4 and TRBJ2-2; D is unresolved. The CDR3 covers 13 residues. Trimming cost V 5 bases and J 2 bases, with 6 bases left between them. CDR3 in amino acids: CASSRLNTGELFF. CDR3 coding DNA: TGTGCCAGCAGTCGACTTAACACCGGGGAGCTGTTTTTT.

This sequence joins TRBV5-6 and TRBJ2-7, with 8 positions matching TRBD2. This CDR3 region has 16 residues. V was pared by 0 bases and J by 4 bases, with 9 bases of the junction left unmatched. Germline V gene lookup returns CDR1 SGHDT and CDR2 YYEEEE. The CDR3 DNA is TGTGCCAGCAGCTTGGATACGGGGATAGCGGGGTACGAGCAGTACTTC. Its protein product is CASSLDTGIAGYEQYF.

The chain is built from TRBV11-2 and TRBJ1-1; D is unclear. The V and J ends lost 5 bases and 1 base respectively, with 8 bases between them. Germline lookup yields CDR1 SGHAT and CDR2 FQNNGV. This CDR3 spans 13 amino acids. The CDR3 sequence: CASSEQRNTEAFF. CDR3 nucleotides: TGTGCCAGCAGCGAACAGAGGAACACTGAAGCTTTCTTT.

V and J are TRBV6-5 and TRBJ1-4, with D unresolved. Germline values: CDR1 MNHEY, CDR2 SVGAGI. This CDR3 region has 14 residues. Trimming pared 6 bases from V and 5 bases from J, leaving 13 bases between. CDR3 loop: CASSPLDENEKLFF. The CDR3 DNA is TGTGCCAGCAGCCCCCTCGATGAGAATGAAAAACTGTTTTTT.

The rearrangement uses TRBV19 and TRBJ2-1; 11 bases are a match to TRBD2. CDR3 size: 15 residues. The V gene end was trimmed by 4 bases and the J gene end by 5 bases; junction bases not matched to a gene: 4. Germline values: CDR1 LNHDA, CDR2 SQIVND (reference sequence). CDR3 sequence (DNA): TGTGCCAGTAGTAGCCTAGCGGGGGGACACAATGAGCAGTTCTTC. Its translation is CASSSLAGGHNEQFF.

The CDR3 DNA reads TGTGCCAGCAGCCAACCTGACAAGAACACCGGGGAGCTGTTTTTT. Protein: CASSQPDKNTGELFF. The chain joins TRBV3-1 (or the pseudogene TRBV3-2) to TRBJ2-2; D unresolved. The CDR3 runs 15 residues. Trimming left V 2 bases short and J 1 base short, with 8 bases between. Germline loops: CDR1 LGHDT, CDR2 YNNKEL (reference sequence).

This chain uses TRBV11-2 with TRBJ2-3; TRBD2 agrees at 7 bases. Germline CDR1 is SGHAT and CDR2 is FQNNGV. V lost 2 bases to trimming and J lost 0 bases; unmatched junction nucleotides: 5. The CDR3 extends over 16 amino acids. In nucleotides, the CDR3 is TGTGCCAGCAGCTTAATCGGGCGGGGGAGCACAGATACGCAGTATTTT. Amino acids: CASSLIGRGSTDTQYF.

The chain is built from TRBV18 and TRBJ2-7; TRBD1 agrees at 11 bases. The germline CDR1 and CDR2 sequences are KGHSH and LQKENI. Germline trimming cut 5 bases from V and 3 bases from J; bases unmatched to any gene: 3. This CDR3 is built from 14 residues. This chain's CDR3 is CASSTGTGGYEQYF. The CDR3 coding sequence is TGTGCCAGCTCAACCGGGACAGGGGGCTACGAGCAGTACTTC.

The genes are TRBV5-6 and TRBJ2-5, with TRBD2 matching over 8 bases. Germline trimming cut 3 bases from V and 4 bases from J; bases unmatched to any gene: 2. Per the germline V gene, CDR1 is SGHDT and CDR2 is YYEEEE. This CDR3 spans 13 amino acids. The CDR3 nucleotides are TGTGCCAGCAGCTACGGGGGGGCAGAGACCCAGTACTTC. As protein: CASSYGGAETQYF.

The rearrangement joins TRBV7-3 to TRBJ2-3; D is perhaps TRBD1 (5 bases). The CDR3 is made up of 13 amino acids. Germline CDR1 SGHTA, CDR2 FQGTGA. V lost 3 bases to trimming and J lost 6 bases, with 10 bases between them. CDR3 protein: CASSLSRADTQYF. In DNA form, the CDR3 reads TGTGCCAGCAGCTTGTCCAGGGCGGATACGCAGTATTTT.

V is TRBV9 and J is TRBJ2-5; 14 bases line up with TRBD2. The CDR3 totals 18 residues. Trimming cost V 4 bases and J 0 bases; bases outside gene matches: 8. In germline, CDR1 is SGDLS, CDR2 YYNGEE. DNA of the CDR3: TGTGCCAGCAGCCCCTACGGGACTAGCGGGGGAAACCAAGAGACCCAGTACTTC. Encoded protein: CASSPYGTSGGNQETQYF.

V is TRBV14 and J is TRBJ2-7; 7 positions match TRBD1. CDR3 length: 11 amino acids. Germline values: CDR1 SGHDN, CDR2 FVKESK. CDR3 in DNA: TGTGCGTTGGGACAGCAATACGAGCAGTACGTC. Amino acids: CALGQQYEQYV.